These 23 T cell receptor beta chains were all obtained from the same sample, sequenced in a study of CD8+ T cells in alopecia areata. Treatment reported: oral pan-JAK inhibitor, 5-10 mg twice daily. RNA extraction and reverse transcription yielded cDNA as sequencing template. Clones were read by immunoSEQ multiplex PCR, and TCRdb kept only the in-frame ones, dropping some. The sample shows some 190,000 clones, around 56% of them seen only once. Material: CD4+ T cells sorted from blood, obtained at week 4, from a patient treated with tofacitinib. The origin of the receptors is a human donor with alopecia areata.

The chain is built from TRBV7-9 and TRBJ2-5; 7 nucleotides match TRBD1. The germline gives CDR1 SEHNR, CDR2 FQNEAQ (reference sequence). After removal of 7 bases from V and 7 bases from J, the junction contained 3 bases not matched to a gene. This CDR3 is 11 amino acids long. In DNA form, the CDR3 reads TGTGCCAGCACCGCAGGGGGGACCCAGTACTTC. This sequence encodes CASTAGGTQYF.

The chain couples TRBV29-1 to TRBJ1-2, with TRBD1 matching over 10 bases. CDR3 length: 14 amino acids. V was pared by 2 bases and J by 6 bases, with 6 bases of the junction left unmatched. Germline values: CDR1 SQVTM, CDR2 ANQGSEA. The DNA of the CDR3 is TGCAGCGTTGAAAGGGAGGGACAGGGGCATGGCTACACCTTC. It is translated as CSVEREGQGHGYTF.

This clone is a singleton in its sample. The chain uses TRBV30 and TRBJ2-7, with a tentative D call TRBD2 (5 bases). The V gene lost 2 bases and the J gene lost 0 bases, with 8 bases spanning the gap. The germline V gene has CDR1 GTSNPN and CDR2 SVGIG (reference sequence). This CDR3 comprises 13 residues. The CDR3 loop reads CAWSPGSSYEQYF. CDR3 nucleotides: TGTGCCTGGAGTCCGGGGAGCTCCTACGAGCAGTACTTC.

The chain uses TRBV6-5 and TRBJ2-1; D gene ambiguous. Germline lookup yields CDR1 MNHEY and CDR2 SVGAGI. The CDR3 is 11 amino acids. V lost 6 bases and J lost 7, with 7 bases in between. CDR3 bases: TGTGCCAGCAGGGAGAGGAATGAGCAGTTCTTC. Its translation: CASRERNEQFF.

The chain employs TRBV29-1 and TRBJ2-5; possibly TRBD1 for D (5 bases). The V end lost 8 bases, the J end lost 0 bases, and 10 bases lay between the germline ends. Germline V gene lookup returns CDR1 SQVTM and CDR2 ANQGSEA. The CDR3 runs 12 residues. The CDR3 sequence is CSIRVYQETQYF. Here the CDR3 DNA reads TGCAGCATCAGGGTCTACCAAGAGACCCAGTACTTC. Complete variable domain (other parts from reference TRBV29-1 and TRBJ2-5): SAVISQKPSRDICQRGTSLTIQCQVDSQVTMMFWYRQQPGQSLTLIATANQGSEATYESGFVIDKFPISRPNLTFSTLTVSNMSPEDSSIYLCSIRVYQETQYFGPGTRLLVL.

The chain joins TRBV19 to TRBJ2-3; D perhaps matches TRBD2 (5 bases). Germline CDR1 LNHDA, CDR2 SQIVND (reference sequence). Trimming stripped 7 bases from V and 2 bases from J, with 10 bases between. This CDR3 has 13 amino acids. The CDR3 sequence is CASTRTDTDTQYF. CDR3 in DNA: TGTGCCAGTACCAGGACTGACACAGATACGCAGTATTTT. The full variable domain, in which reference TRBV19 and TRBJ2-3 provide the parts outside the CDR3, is DGGITQSPKYLFRKEGQNVTLSCEQNLNHDAMYWYRQDPGQGLRLIYYSQIVNDFQKGDIAEGYSVSREKKESFPLTVTSAQKNPTAFYLCASTRTDTDTQYFGPGTRLTVL.

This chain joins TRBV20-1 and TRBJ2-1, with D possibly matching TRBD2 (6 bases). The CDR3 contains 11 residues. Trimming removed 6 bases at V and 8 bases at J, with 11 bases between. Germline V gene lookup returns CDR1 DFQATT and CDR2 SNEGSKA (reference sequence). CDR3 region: CSAGRGDEQFF. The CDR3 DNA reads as TGCAGTGCCGGGAGAGGGGATGAGCAGTTCTTC.

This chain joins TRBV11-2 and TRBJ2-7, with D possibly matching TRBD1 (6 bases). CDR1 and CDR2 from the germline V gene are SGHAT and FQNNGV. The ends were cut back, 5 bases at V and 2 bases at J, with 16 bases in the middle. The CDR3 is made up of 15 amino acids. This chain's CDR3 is CASSQSRGGAYEQYF. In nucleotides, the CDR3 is TGTGCCAGCAGCCAATCCCGAGGGGGAGCCTACGAGCAGTACTTC.

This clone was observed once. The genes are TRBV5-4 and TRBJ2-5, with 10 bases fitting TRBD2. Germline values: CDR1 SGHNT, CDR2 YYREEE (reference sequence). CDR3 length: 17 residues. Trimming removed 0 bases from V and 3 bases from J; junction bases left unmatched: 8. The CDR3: CASSLGLAGAGEETQYF. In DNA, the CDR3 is TGTGCCAGCAGCTTGGGGCTAGCGGGAGCAGGGGAAGAGACCCAGTACTTC.

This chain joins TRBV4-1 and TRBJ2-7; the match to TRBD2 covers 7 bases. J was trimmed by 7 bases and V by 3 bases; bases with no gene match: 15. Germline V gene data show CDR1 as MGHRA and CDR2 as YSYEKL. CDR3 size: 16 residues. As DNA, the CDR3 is TGCGCCAGCAGCCAGGGCATCACTAGCGCCGTTGTGGAGCAGTACTTC. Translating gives CASSQGITSAVVEQYF.

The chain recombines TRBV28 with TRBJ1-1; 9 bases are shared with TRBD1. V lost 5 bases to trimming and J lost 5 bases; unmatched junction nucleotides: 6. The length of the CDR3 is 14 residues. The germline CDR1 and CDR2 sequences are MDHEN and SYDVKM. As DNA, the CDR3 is TGTGCCAGCAGTCTTCGGACAGGGGAGACTGAAGCTTTCTTT. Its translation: CASSLRTGETEAFF.

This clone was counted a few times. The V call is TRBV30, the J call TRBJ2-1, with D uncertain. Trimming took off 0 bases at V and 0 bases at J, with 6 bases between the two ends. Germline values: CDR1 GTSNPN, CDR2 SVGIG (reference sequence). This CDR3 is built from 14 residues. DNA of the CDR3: TGTGCCTGGAGTGTACTAAGCTCCTACAATGAGCAGTTCTTC. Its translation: CAWSVLSSYNEQFF.

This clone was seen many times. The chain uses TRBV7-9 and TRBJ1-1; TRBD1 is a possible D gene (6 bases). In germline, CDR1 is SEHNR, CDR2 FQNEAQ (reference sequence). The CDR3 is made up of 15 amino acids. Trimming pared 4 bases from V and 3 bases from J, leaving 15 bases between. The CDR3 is CASSSLGGAYTEAFF. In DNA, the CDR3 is TGTGCCAGCAGCTCCTTGGGGGGCGCCTACACTGAAGCTTTCTTT.

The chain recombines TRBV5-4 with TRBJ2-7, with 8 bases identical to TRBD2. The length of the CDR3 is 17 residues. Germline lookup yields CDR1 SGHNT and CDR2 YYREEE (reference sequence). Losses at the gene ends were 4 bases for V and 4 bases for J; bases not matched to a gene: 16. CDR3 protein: CASSQGTGGARPYEQYF. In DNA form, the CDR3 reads TGTGCCAGCAGCCAGGGAACCGGGGGGGCTCGACCGTACGAGCAGTACTTC. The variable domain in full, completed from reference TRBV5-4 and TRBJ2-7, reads ETGVTQSPTHLIKTRGQQVTLRCSSQSGHNTVSWYQQALGQGPQFIFQYYREEENGRGNFPPRFSGLQFPNYSSELNVNALELDDSALYLCASSQGTGGARPYEQYFGPGTRLTVT.

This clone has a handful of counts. DNA of the CDR3: TGCAGCGTTGATAGTAATGTCGGGGGATCCCTTACCGAAGCTTTCTTT. It yields the protein CSVDSNVGGSLTEAFF. This rearrangement joins TRBV29-1 to TRBJ1-1, with D possibly matching TRBD1 (5 bases). V shed 3 bases and J shed 8 bases, with 25 bases lying between them. Germline CDR1 is SQVTM and CDR2 is ANQGSEA. The CDR3 consists of 16 residues. The full variable domain, with the rest looked up from reference TRBV29-1 and TRBJ1-1, is SAVISQKPSRDICQRGTSLTIQCQVDSQVTMMFWYRQQPGQSLTLIATANQGSEATYESGFVIDKFPISRPNLTFSTLTVSNMSPEDSSIYLCSVDSNVGGSLTEAFFGQGTRLTVV.

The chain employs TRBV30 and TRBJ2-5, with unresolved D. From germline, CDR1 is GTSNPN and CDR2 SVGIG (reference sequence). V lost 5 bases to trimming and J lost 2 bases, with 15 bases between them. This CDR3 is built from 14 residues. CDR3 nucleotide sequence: TGTGCCTGGCGCTTAAACCTAGTACAAGAGACCCAGTACTTC. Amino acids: CAWRLNLVQETQYF.

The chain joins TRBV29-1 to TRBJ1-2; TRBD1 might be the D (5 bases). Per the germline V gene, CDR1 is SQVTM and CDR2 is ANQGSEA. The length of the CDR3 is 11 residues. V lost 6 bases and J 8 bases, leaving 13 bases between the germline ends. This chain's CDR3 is CSVGEASGYTF. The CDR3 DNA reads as TGCAGCGTGGGGGAAGCGTCCGGCTACACCTTC.

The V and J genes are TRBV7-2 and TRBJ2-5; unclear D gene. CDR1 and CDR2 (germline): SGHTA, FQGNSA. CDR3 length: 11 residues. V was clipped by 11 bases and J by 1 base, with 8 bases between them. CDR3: CASYGQETQYF. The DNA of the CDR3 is TGTGCCTCGTACGGCCAAGAGACCCAGTACTTC.

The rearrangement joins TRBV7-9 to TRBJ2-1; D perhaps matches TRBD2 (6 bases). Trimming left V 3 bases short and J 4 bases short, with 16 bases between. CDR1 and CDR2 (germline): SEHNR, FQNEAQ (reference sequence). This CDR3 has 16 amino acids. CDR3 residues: CASSFLVGLPYNEQFF. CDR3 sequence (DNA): TGTGCCAGCAGCTTCCTCGTGGGACTGCCGTACAATGAGCAGTTCTTC.

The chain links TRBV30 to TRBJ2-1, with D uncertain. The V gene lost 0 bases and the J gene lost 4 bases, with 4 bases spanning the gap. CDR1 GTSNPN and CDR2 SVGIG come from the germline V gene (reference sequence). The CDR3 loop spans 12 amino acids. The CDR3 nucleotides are TGTGCCTGGAGTGTATATTACAATGAGCAGTTCTTC. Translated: CAWSVYYNEQFF.

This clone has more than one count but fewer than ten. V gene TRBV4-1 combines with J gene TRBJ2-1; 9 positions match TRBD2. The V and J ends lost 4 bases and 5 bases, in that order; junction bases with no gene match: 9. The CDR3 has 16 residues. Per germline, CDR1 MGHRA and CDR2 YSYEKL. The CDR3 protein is CASSRTPSGEHNEQFF. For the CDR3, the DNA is TGCGCCAGCAGCCGAACTCCTAGCGGGGAACACAATGAGCAGTTCTTC.

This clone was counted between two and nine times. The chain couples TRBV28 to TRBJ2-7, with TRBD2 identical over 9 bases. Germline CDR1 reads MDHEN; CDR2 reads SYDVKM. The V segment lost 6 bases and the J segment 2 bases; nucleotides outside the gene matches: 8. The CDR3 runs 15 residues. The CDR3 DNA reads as TGTGCCAGCAGAACCCTTAGCGGGGGCACCTACGAGCAGTACTTC. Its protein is CASRTLSGGTYEQYF.

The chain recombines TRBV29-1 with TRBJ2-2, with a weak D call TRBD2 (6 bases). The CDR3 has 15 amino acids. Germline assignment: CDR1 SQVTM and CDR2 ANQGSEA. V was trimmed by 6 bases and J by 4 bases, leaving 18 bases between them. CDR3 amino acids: CSVGTPYEGTGELFF. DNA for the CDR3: TGCAGCGTGGGGACTCCGTACGAGGGCACCGGGGAGCTGTTTTTT.